The clone carrying this T cell receptor beta chain was seen just once. This entry is derived from a study of blood T cell repertoires in COVID-19. The wider study: From T cells, B-cell-depleted T cells, or PBMCs came the material, which was cDNA or gDNA.

The table came from immunoSEQ multiplex PCR; TCRdb's copy has only in-frame clones and leaves some out. This sample has 95,000 to 110,000 clones, with 70% to 90% found just once. The V end lost 2 bases, the J end lost 6 bases, and 17 bases lay between the germline ends. Germline V CDR1 and CDR2: LNHDA, SQIVND (reference sequence). The CDR3 sequence is 15 residues long. The sequence derives from a man aged 45-65 years with active or convalescent COVID-19. The source material was peripheral blood. The chain employs TRBV19 and TRBJ2-7; a weak D match, TRBD1 (6 bases). The CDR3 is CASSIQGMKGFEQYF. The DNA for the CDR3 is TGTGCCAGTAGTATACAGGGGATGAAAGGTTTCGAGCAGTACTTC.